Following are 30 T cell receptor beta chains from one sample sequenced in a study of blood T cell repertoires in COVID-19. Method: immunoSEQ multiplex PCR; TCRdb's copy keeps in-frame clones and lacks some. The sample carries approximately 190,000 clones, about 81% recorded once. Sequenced sample: peripheral blood. These receptors originate from a man under 40 with active or convalescent COVID-19.

The rearrangement uses TRBV3-1 (or the pseudogene TRBV3-2) and TRBJ2-1; D remains unclear. With 0 bases removed from V and 0 bases from J, the gap between germline ends came to 6 bases. The CDR3 consists of 15 residues. CDR1 and CDR2 from the germline V gene are LGHDT and YNNKEL (reference sequence). CDR3 bases: TGTGCCAGCAGCCAAGACAGTTACTCCTACAATGAGCAGTTCTTC. Amino acids: CASSQDSYSYNEQFF.

This chain connects TRBV6-5 to TRBJ2-5; 7 bases are a match to TRBD2. The germline CDR1 and CDR2 sequences are MNHEY and SVGAGI. The V segment lost 10 bases and the J segment 4 bases; nucleotides outside the gene matches: 15. The CDR3 consists of 15 residues. The CDR3: CATSGYGRAGETQYF. The DNA for the CDR3 is TGTGCCACCTCGGGTTATGGGAGGGCCGGAGAGACCCAGTACTTC.

This clone was observed a few times. This rearrangement joins TRBV6-5 to TRBJ1-2, with D unclear. The CDR3 contains 13 residues. CDR1 is MNHEY and CDR2 is SVGAGI in the germline V gene. The V end was cut by 6 bases, the J end by 5 bases, with 13 bases between. As DNA, the CDR3 is TGTGCCAGCAGAGATCCGAGCCCTTATGGCTACACCTTC. Translated: CASRDPSPYGYTF.

The V and J genes are TRBV7-9 and TRBJ1-1; 8 bases agree with TRBD1. The trim removed 4 bases at V and 10 bases at J, leaving 5 bases unmatched. This CDR3 has 12 residues. Germline V CDR1 and CDR2: SEHNR, FQNEAQ (reference sequence). The CDR3 loop is CASSSNDRGAFF. In nucleotides, the CDR3 is TGTGCCAGCAGCTCCAACGACAGGGGAGCTTTCTTT.

This clone was observed a few times. The chain recombines TRBV5-6 with TRBJ2-7; 8 positions match TRBD1. V lost 1 base, J lost 2 bases, and 14 bases stayed unmatched. Germline V gene data show CDR1 as SGHDT and CDR2 as YYEEEE. The CDR3 spans 18 residues. The CDR3 is CASSLNRGSPLNPYEQYF. The CDR3 DNA is TGTGCCAGCAGCTTGAACAGGGGGAGCCCCTTGAACCCCTACGAGCAGTACTTC.

This clone was picked up a small number of times. The chain has TRBV6-5 and TRBJ2-5; TRBD1 aligns across 9 bases. The germline gives CDR1 MNHEY, CDR2 SVGAGI. The V and J ends lost 8 bases and 4 bases, in that order; junction bases with no gene match: 2. The CDR3 loop spans 12 amino acids. The CDR3 nucleotides read TGTGCCAGCGGGACAGGGTTAGAGACCCAGTACTTC. Amino acids: CASGTGLETQYF.

The rearrangement links TRBV19 to TRBJ2-1; 7 bases agree with TRBD2. This CDR3 has 14 amino acids. The trim removed 3 bases at V and 1 base at J, leaving 0 bases unmatched. In germline, CDR1 is LNHDA, CDR2 SQIVND (reference sequence). This CDR3 reads CASSMGGSYNEQFF. CDR3 in DNA: TGTGCCAGTAGTATGGGGGGGTCCTACAATGAGCAGTTCTTC.

CDR3 sequence (DNA): TGTGCCAGCAGTTTCGGCCTAGCGGGAGGCAGTGGCGGGGAGCTGTTTTTT. Its protein is CASSFGLAGGSGGELFF. V gene TRBV28 combines with J gene TRBJ2-2; TRBD2 agrees at 11 bases. The trim removed 3 bases at V and 7 bases at J, leaving 10 bases unmatched. Germline values: CDR1 MDHEN, CDR2 SYDVKM. CDR3 length: 17 residues.

This clone was seen more than once but under ten times. J is TRBJ2-3 and V is TRBV29-1; D is perhaps TRBD2 (5 bases). Trimming shortened V by 4 bases and J by 3 bases, and 23 bases separated the two germline ends. This CDR3 is built from 17 residues. Germline V gene sequence: CDR1 SQVTM, CDR2 ANQGSEA. The CDR3, as DNA: TGCAGCGTTGGGGCCTCTCAGGTGGGAGTTTGGACAGATACGCAGTATTTT. Encoded protein: CSVGASQVGVWTDTQYF.

The gene calls are TRBV6-5 and TRBJ1-1; D gene ambiguous. Trimming pared 2 bases from V and 5 bases from J, leaving 12 bases between. This CDR3 contains 14 residues. Germline values: CDR1 MNHEY, CDR2 SVGAGI. CDR3 in amino acids: CASSYLGVGTEAFF. CDR3 DNA: TGTGCCAGCAGTTACCTCGGGGTTGGAACTGAAGCTTTCTTT.

Notes on this clone: Its ends do not fully match the called genes, so a read error is possible. The chain uses TRBV7-7 and TRBJ1-5; D remains ambiguous. The CDR3 has 15 residues. The V gene's germline CDR1 is SSHAT and CDR2 FNYEAQ (reference sequence). DNA of the CDR3: TGTGCTAGCAGAGGCGCCGGGGATAGCAATCAGCCCCAGCATTTT. As protein: CASRGAGDSNQPQHF.

The chain has TRBV9 and TRBJ2-3, with 7 bases matching TRBD1. Per the germline V gene, CDR1 is SGDLS and CDR2 is YYNGEE. The V segment lost 0 bases and the J segment 1 base; nucleotides outside the gene matches: 2. The length of the CDR3 is 15 residues. Here the CDR3 reads CASSVDRGGTDTQYF. DNA of the CDR3: TGTGCCAGCAGCGTAGACAGGGGCGGCACAGATACGCAGTATTTT.

The J gene is TRBJ1-1, the V gene TRBV30; possibly TRBD1 for D (5 bases). Germline CDR1 is GTSNPN and CDR2 is SVGIG (reference sequence). Trimming took off 3 bases at V and 0 bases at J, with 8 bases between the two ends. The CDR3 contains 13 residues. The CDR3 DNA is TGTGCCTGGAGGCGACAGATGAACACTGAAGCTTTCTTT. Its translation is CAWRRQMNTEAFF.

The V gene is TRBV19, the J gene TRBJ1-5; D gene unclear. Trimming left V 3 bases short and J 8 bases short, with 8 bases between. The CDR3 consists of 12 residues. Germline assignment: CDR1 LNHDA and CDR2 SQIVND (reference sequence). The DNA for the CDR3 is TGTGCCAGTAGTATTCTACGGGAGCCCCAGCATTTT. Translating it yields CASSILREPQHF.

V is TRBV6-4 and J is TRBJ2-5; 10 nucleotides match TRBD1. The CDR3 is 14 residues long. CDR1 and CDR2 (germline): MRHNA, SNTAGT. V lost 6 bases to trimming and J lost 5 bases; unmatched junction nucleotides: 6. As DNA, the CDR3 is TGTGCCAGCAGCACGACAGGGGGCAGCGAGACCCAGTACTTC. Protein product: CASSTTGGSETQYF.

The genes are TRBV7-2 and TRBJ1-4; D remains ambiguous. Trimming removed 0 bases from V and 0 bases from J, with 14 bases in between. This CDR3 contains 18 residues. Germline CDR1 SGHTA, CDR2 FQGNSA. The CDR3 DNA sequence: TGTGCCAGCAGCTTAGCCGGGTCGTCATCTGCAACTAATGAAAAACTGTTTTTT. Protein sequence: CASSLAGSSSATNEKLFF.

The chain couples TRBV30 to TRBJ1-5; D remains unclear. Between the trimmed V and J ends, which lost 1 base and 5 bases, there was a span of 9 bases. The germline V gene encodes CDR1 GTSNPN and CDR2 SVGIG (reference sequence). The CDR3 covers 13 residues. Written as DNA, the CDR3 is TGTGCCTGGAGTGAGACTGCTGATCAGCCCCAGCATTTT. Translation gives CAWSETADQPQHF. Full variable domain (outside the CDR3, taken from reference TRBV30 and TRBJ1-5): SQTIHQWPATLVQPVGSPLSLECTVEGTSNPNLYWYRQAAGRGLQLLFYSVGIGQISSEVPQNLSASRPQDRQFILSSKKLLLSDSGFYLCAWSETADQPQHFGDGTRLSIL.

The genes are TRBV19 and TRBJ2-5, with D unclear. Germline V gene lookup returns CDR1 LNHDA and CDR2 SQIVND (reference sequence). V lost 4 bases, J lost 5 bases, and 8 bases lay in between. The CDR3 covers 12 residues. CDR3 nucleotides: TGTGCCAGTAGTAGGGTGGGCGAGACCCAGTACTTC. Protein sequence: CASSRVGETQYF. Looking up the rest from reference TRBV19 and TRBJ2-5 gives the full variable domain: DGGITQSPKYLFRKEGQNVTLSCEQNLNHDAMYWYRQDPGQGLRLIYYSQIVNDFQKGDIAEGYSVSREKKESFPLTVTSAQKNPTAFYLCASSRVGETQYFGPGTRLLVL.

This clone was observed a single time. The chain combines TRBV7-3 with TRBJ2-1; D remains unclear. CDR3 length: 14 residues. Germline CDR1 is SGHTA and CDR2 is FQGTGA. Trimming removed 5 bases from V and 7 bases from J, with 15 bases in between. DNA for the CDR3: TGTGCCAGCAGCCGCGAACCGTTCCCTAATGAGCAGTTCTTC. It encodes CASSREPFPNEQFF.

V is TRBV6-5 and J is TRBJ2-7, with D possibly TRBD1 on 6 matching bases. Trimming stripped 6 bases from V and 1 base from J, with 16 bases between. Germline CDR1 and CDR2: MNHEY and SVGAGI. CDR3 length equals 15 residues. The chain's CDR3 is CASSKDSFLSYEQYF. The CDR3 DNA reads as TGTGCCAGCAGCAAGGACAGTTTCCTTTCCTACGAGCAGTACTTC.

This clone is a singleton in its sample. V is TRBV15 and J is TRBJ1-1, with D possibly matching TRBD1 (5 bases). The V gene's germline CDR1 is LNHNV and CDR2 YYDKDF (reference sequence). Trimming shortened V by 4 bases and J by 0 bases, and 9 bases separated the two germline ends. The CDR3 has 14 residues. This chain's CDR3 is CATSIGGMNTEAFF. The DNA for the CDR3 is TGTGCCACCAGCATCGGGGGGATGAACACTGAAGCTTTCTTT.

The table lists this clone with a few counts. CDR3 bases: TGTGCCAGCGGAAAAGGACAGGGGAACTATGGCTACACCTTC. This codes for CASGKGQGNYGYTF. The chain carries TRBV27 and TRBJ1-2; 9 positions match TRBD1. The germline CDR1 and CDR2 sequences are MNHEY and SMNVEV (reference sequence). This CDR3 spans 14 amino acids. V trimming: 8 bases; J trimming: 2 bases; junction bases outside the gene matches: 6.

The genes are TRBV3-1 (or the pseudogene TRBV3-2) and TRBJ2-1; D perhaps matches TRBD2 (5 bases). Trimming stripped 3 bases from V and 3 bases from J, with 9 bases between. This CDR3 contains 14 residues. Per germline, CDR1 LGHDT and CDR2 YNNKEL (reference sequence). Here the CDR3 reads CASSQDRDYNEQFF. The CDR3 nucleotides read TGTGCCAGCAGCCAGGACCGGGACTACAATGAGCAGTTCTTC.

The chain joins TRBV30 to TRBJ1-4, with 10 bases that match TRBD1. The length of the CDR3 is 13 residues. Germline V gives CDR1 GTSNPN, CDR2 SVGIG (reference sequence). J gave up 7 bases and V 5 bases, and 4 bases lay outside the gene matches. The CDR3 DNA is TGTGCCTGGTCAGGACAGGGGGGTGAAAAACTGTTTTTT. This gives the protein CAWSGQGGEKLFF.

For this clone: Other DNA sequences in this sample translate to the same CDR3. CDR3 sequence (DNA): TGTGCCAGCAGTTCGACAGTAAATTCACCCCTCCACTTT. This sequence encodes CASSSTVNSPLHF. The chain couples TRBV28 to TRBJ1-6; D is perhaps TRBD1 (5 bases). Germline CDR1 reads MDHEN; CDR2 reads SYDVKM. The CDR3 covers 13 residues. Trimming took off 4 bases at V and 7 bases at J, with 8 bases between the two ends.

The chain uses TRBV13 and TRBJ2-2; the D gene is possibly TRBD1 (6 bases). The CDR3 loop spans 15 amino acids. Germline V gene data show CDR1 as PRHDT and CDR2 as FYEKMQ (reference sequence). The ends were cut back, 5 bases at V and 3 bases at J, with 13 bases in the middle. The CDR3 bases are TGTGCCAGCAGCCCACACAGGGCGGACACCGGGGAGCTGTTTTTT. It yields the protein CASSPHRADTGELFF.

This clone was recorded only once. The J gene is TRBJ1-1, the V gene TRBV10-3, with unresolved D. CDR3 length equals 14 residues. Germline V CDR1 and CDR2: ENHRY, SYGVKD. Trimming left V 4 bases short and J 0 bases short, with 9 bases between. For the CDR3, the DNA is TGTGCCATCAGTGTTGTCAACTTGAACACTGAAGCTTTCTTT. Protein: CAISVVNLNTEAFF.

The rearrangement uses TRBV18 and TRBJ2-5; D is ambiguous. Germline V gene data show CDR1 as KGHSH and CDR2 as LQKENI. The CDR3 runs to 15 residues. Trimming removed 1 base from V and 5 bases from J, with 14 bases in between. As DNA, the CDR3 is TGTGCCAGCTCACCACGGATTGGGCCGATGGAGACCCAGTACTTC. It specifies CASSPRIGPMETQYF.

The chain has TRBV24-1 and TRBJ2-5, with 7 nucleotides matching TRBD1. The J segment lost 4 bases and the V segment lost 5 bases, leaving 6 bases of the junction unmatched. Germline V gene lookup returns CDR1 KGHDR and CDR2 SFDVKD. The CDR3 is 14 residues long. CDR3 nucleotide sequence: TGTGCCACCAGTGGTCCGACAGGGAGAGAGACCCAGTACTTC. Its translation is CATSGPTGRETQYF.

The V and J genes are TRBV7-8 and TRBJ2-1; D may be TRBD2 (5 bases). The CDR3 totals 15 residues. CDR1 and CDR2 from the germline V gene are SGHVS and FQNEAQ. Trimming took 4 bases from V and 8 from J, leaving 18 bases between them. Here the CDR3 reads CASSSRPEARDEQFF. The CDR3 region has the DNA TGTGCCAGCAGCTCGAGACCCGAAGCGCGGGATGAGCAGTTCTTC.